The text below deals with one T cell receptor (beta chain). Antigen specificity is unknown. This specimen belongs to a study of T cell responses to AZD1222 COVID-19 vaccine. Study-level findings and limits: CD4 TCRs linked to vaccination spanned spike, dominating at 160-218 and 743-854. Close to half of all spike-specific TCRs reportedly target regions of the variants that are unmutated. Elevations in Spike-specific TCR breadth and depth followed administration of two AZD1222 doses.

Assay: immunoSEQ multiplex PCR; the TCRdb copy retains only in-frame clones and omits some. The sample contains around 85,000 clones, approximately 86% of which appear only once. The germline V and J ends were trimmed by 1 base and 9 bases, with 16 bases remaining between them. CDR3 length: 15 amino acids. Germline CDR1 reads MNHNS; CDR2 reads SASEGT. The material was peripheral blood, obtained on day 0 of AZD1222 vaccination. This chain joins TRBV6-1 and TRBJ2-4, with a possible D match to TRBD1 (6 bases). This clonotype originated in an adult in good health. The CDR3 is CASSEGPGVNFIQYF. In DNA, the CDR3 is TGTGCCAGCAGTGAAGGGCCAGGGGTTAATTTCATTCAGTACTTC.